Listed here are 18 T cell receptor beta chains from one sample, sequenced in a study of T cells expressing NK-cell markers. TCRdb re-analyzed the 5' RACE reads; it lists each CDR3 protein once, without DNA. Seen in this sample are some 460,000 distinct CDR3 sequences; the ten most common clones hold almost 1.5%. Sequencing was performed on blood T cells: a sorted CD56 or NKG2C T cell subset, CD4+ or CD8+ T cells, or bulk PBMC T cells (not recorded which). Receptors originate from a woman in her forties or fifties in good health.

The gene calls are TRBV6-5 and TRBJ2-5; TCRdb names TRBD2, which stays unverified in the absence of DNA. CDR3 size: 16 residues. Germline V gene data show CDR1 as MNHEY and CDR2 as SVGAGI. The CDR3 sequence is CASSYLTSGRTETQYF.

The chain combines TRBV20-1 with TRBJ1-3. Germline V CDR1 and CDR2: DFQATT, SNEGSKA (reference sequence). The length of the CDR3 is 13 residues. The CDR3 loop is CSARVQNENTIYF.

The gene calls are TRBV5-1 and TRBJ1-1; TCRdb lists TRBD1, though no DNA is available to test this call. This CDR3 contains 14 residues. The germline V gene encodes CDR1 SGHRS and CDR2 YFSETQ. The chain's CDR3 is CASSPRQDHTEAFF.

J is TRBJ2-1 and V is TRBV27; the TRBD2 assignment by TCRdb is unverifiable without DNA. The CDR3 sequence is 13 residues long. Germline-derived CDR1 and CDR2 are MNHEY and SMNVEV (reference sequence). This CDR3 reads CASSNLGGGEQFF.

The V call is TRBV12-5, the J call TRBJ1-1. This CDR3 has 13 residues. Per the germline V gene, CDR1 is LGHNT and CDR2 is FRNRAP. The CDR3 here is CASGPDIPTEAFF.

The rearrangement links TRBV5-4 to TRBJ2-3; there is no DNA to check the TCRdb D call of TRBD2. This CDR3 is built from 18 residues. The germline gives CDR1 SGHNT, CDR2 YYREEE (reference sequence). CDR3 amino acids: CASSRPGLAGVGTDTQYF.

The CDR3 here is CSAAREFSGELFF. The rearrangement uses TRBV20-1 and TRBJ2-2; TCRdb lists TRBD2, though no DNA is available to test this call. The CDR3 has 13 amino acids. Germline CDR1 reads DFQATT; CDR2 reads SNEGSKA (reference sequence).

The gene calls are TRBV7-2 and TRBJ1-1; TCRdb's D gene call, TRBD1, goes unchecked for lack of DNA. This CDR3 comprises 13 residues. Germline CDR1 reads SGHTA; CDR2 reads FQGNSA. CDR3 sequence reads: CASSLDRATEAFF.

This chain links TRBV19 with TRBJ2-1; TCRdb outputs TRBD2, but without DNA this stays unchecked. The CDR3 loop spans 16 amino acids. Germline V gene data show CDR1 as LNHDA and CDR2 as SQIVND (reference sequence). The CDR3 sequence is CASSGLAGTSYNEQFF. The whole variable domain, filled in from reference TRBV19 and TRBJ2-1, reads DGGITQSPKYLFRKEGQNVTLSCEQNLNHDAMYWYRQDPGQGLRLIYYSQIVNDFQKGDIAEGYSVSREKKESFPLTVTSAQKNPTAFYLCASSGLAGTSYNEQFFGPGTRLTVL.

The chain employs TRBV15 and TRBJ2-3; the TCRdb call, TRBD2, lacks DNA for checking. Germline V gene sequence: CDR1 LNHNV, CDR2 YYDKDF (reference sequence). The CDR3 runs 14 residues. CDR3 loop: CATSREQIVPTQYF.

The chain joins TRBV5-1 to TRBJ1-4; the TCRdb D gene call, TRBD1, has no DNA to confirm it. The CDR3 is 15 residues long. The germline CDR1 and CDR2 sequences are SGHRS and YFSETQ. The CDR3 protein is CASSPGTPSAGKLFF.

CDR3 loop: CASSSLATEKQFF. This sequence joins TRBV4-1 and TRBJ2-1; TCRdb designates TRBD2, a call that cannot be tested without DNA. The germline V gene encodes CDR1 MGHRA and CDR2 YSYEKL. The CDR3 runs to 13 residues.

This rearrangement joins TRBV3-1 to TRBJ1-2. This CDR3 spans 12 amino acids. From germline, CDR1 is LGHDT and CDR2 YNNKEL (reference sequence). This CDR3 reads CASSQSGYGYTF.

The CDR3 protein is CSVRILPSSYEQYF. The V gene is TRBV29-1, the J gene TRBJ2-7. CDR3 size: 14 residues. Looked up from germline, CDR1 is SQVTM and CDR2 is ANQGSEA.

The genes are TRBV11-2 and TRBJ2-7; TCRdb calls TRBD2, which cannot be checked without DNA. CDR3 size: 15 residues. Germline CDR1 is SGHAT and CDR2 is FQNNGV. CDR3 region: CASSLESSGFYEQYF.

The genes are TRBV5-1 and TRBJ2-3; the TCRdb call, TRBD1, lacks DNA for checking. From germline, CDR1 is SGHRS and CDR2 YFSETQ. The CDR3 runs 14 residues. The CDR3 reads CASSGGTVTDTQYF.

This chain uses TRBV5-1 with TRBJ2-7; there is no DNA to check the TCRdb D call of TRBD1. CDR3 length equals 16 residues. Germline CDR1 is SGHRS and CDR2 is YFSETQ. CDR3 residues: CASSLYRDQLSYEQYF.

This sequence joins TRBV12-3 or TRBV12-4 and TRBJ1-2. The CDR3 has 14 residues. The CDR3 here is CASSFSRFGYGYTF.